The 24 T cell receptor beta chains below all came from one sample that was sequenced in a study of shared clonotypes between healthy human individuals. Data came from immunoSEQ multiplex PCR; TCRdb stores just in-frame clones and leaves some out. The table records more than 2,000,000 clones, around 94% of them present only once. What was sequenced was naive CD4+ T cells sorted from blood. As for subset: CD45RA+ positively selected. The receptors were gathered from a man between 18 and 29 years old in good health.

The rearrangement uses TRBV25-1 and TRBJ2-5, with unresolved D. CDR1 and CDR2 (germline): MGHDK, SYGVNS. V lost 3 bases to trimming and J lost 2 bases, with 10 bases between them. CDR3 length equals 14 residues. CDR3 DNA sequence: TGTGCCAGCAGTGAGGTGGGCAGTCAAGAGACCCAGTACTTC. It encodes CASSEVGSQETQYF.

This clone was picked up a small number of times. The chain couples TRBV18 to TRBJ1-6; D unclear. CDR1 and CDR2 from the germline V gene are KGHSH and LQKENI. Deletions cut 2 bases from V and 7 bases from J, with 9 bases between. This CDR3 spans 14 amino acids. CDR3 bases: TGTGCCAGCTCACCAGGGTGGGGAAATTCACCCCTCCACTTT. It encodes CASSPGWGNSPLHF. The complete variable domain, with remaining parts taken from reference TRBV18 and TRBJ1-6, reads NAGVMQNPRHLVRRRGQEARLRCSPMKGHSHVYWYRQLPEEGLKFMVYLQKENIIDESGMPKERFSAEFPKEGPSILRIQQVVRGDSAAYFCASSPGWGNSPLHFGNGTRLTVT.

V usage is TRBV19 and J usage is TRBJ2-7, with 7 bases fitting TRBD2. V was pared by 9 bases and J by 2 bases, with 10 bases of the junction left unmatched. The CDR3 covers 14 residues. The germline CDR1 and CDR2 sequences are LNHDA and SQIVND (reference sequence). The CDR3 reads CASSLAALAYEQYF. Written as DNA, the CDR3 is TGTGCCAGCTCTCTAGCGGCATTAGCCTACGAGCAGTACTTC.

The chain carries TRBV5-6 and TRBJ1-1, with D perhaps matching TRBD1 (6 bases). The CDR3 runs to 15 residues. Trimming cost V 4 bases and J 0 bases, with 13 bases left between them. Germline lookup yields CDR1 SGHDT and CDR2 YYEEEE. CDR3 in amino acids: CASSTPGQVNTEAFF. Written as DNA, the CDR3 is TGTGCCAGCAGCACCCCGGGACAAGTGAACACTGAAGCTTTCTTT.

The J gene is TRBJ2-7, the V gene TRBV10-1; D is undetermined. The CDR3 runs to 15 residues. The V end lost 2 bases, the J end lost 0 bases, and 11 bases lay between the germline ends. Germline V gene sequence: CDR1 WNHNN, CDR2 SYGVQD (reference sequence). The CDR3 region has the DNA TGCGCCAGCAGTGAGGGGCCGGACGCCTCCTACGAGCAGTACTTC. It yields the protein CASSEGPDASYEQYF.

Of note for this clone: Other nucleotide sequences from this sample produce the same CDR3. The chain links TRBV18 to TRBJ2-7, with a weak D call TRBD1 (6 bases). Germline CDR1 is KGHSH and CDR2 is LQKENI. The CDR3 loop spans 14 amino acids. Trimming removed 3 bases from V and 1 base from J, with 10 bases in between. The DNA of the CDR3 is TGTGCCAGCTCACCGGGGACACGGTCCTACGAGCAGTACTTC. Translation gives CASSPGTRSYEQYF.

The V call is TRBV27, the J call TRBJ2-7, with TRBD1 matching 9 bases. CDR1 and CDR2 (germline): MNHEY, SMNVEV (reference sequence). This CDR3 is 15 amino acids long. After removal of 2 bases from V and 4 bases from J, the junction contained 6 bases not matched to a gene. CDR3 loop: CASSLIQGADYEQYF. DNA for the CDR3: TGTGCCAGCAGTTTAATACAGGGGGCTGATTACGAGCAGTACTTC.

The CDR3: CASSPPPGVGTDTQYF. As DNA, the CDR3 is TGTGCCAGCAGCCCCCCTCCGGGAGTGGGCACAGATACGCAGTATTTT. The rearrangement uses TRBV5-4 and TRBJ2-3; perhaps TRBD2 as D (6 bases). This CDR3 has 16 amino acids. The germline CDR1 and CDR2 sequences are SGHNT and YYREEE (reference sequence). Trimming took 4 bases from V and 1 from J, leaving 16 bases between them.

V is TRBV10-3 and J is TRBJ1-2, with D perhaps TRBD1 (5 bases). The germline V and J ends were trimmed by 7 bases and 5 bases, with 11 bases remaining between them. The CDR3 contains 12 residues. Germline V gene lookup returns CDR1 ENHRY and CDR2 SYGVKD. In nucleotides, the CDR3 is TGTGCCATCACCGAAGGGGCGTATGGCTACACCTTC. Its translation is CAITEGAYGYTF.

The chain recombines TRBV5-1 with TRBJ2-4; 10 bases match TRBD1. This CDR3 spans 14 amino acids. Per germline, CDR1 SGHRS and CDR2 YFSETQ. V gave up 3 bases and J gave up 9 bases; unmatched junction bases: 6. CDR3 nucleotide sequence: TGCGCCAGCAGCTGGCTAGGGACAGGGGTCATTCAGTACTTC. It specifies CASSWLGTGVIQYF. The full variable domain, in which reference TRBV5-1 and TRBJ2-4 provide the parts outside the CDR3, is KAGVTQTPRYLIKTRGQQVTLSCSPISGHRSVSWYQQTPGQGLQFLFEYFSETQRNKGNFPGRFSGRQFSNSRSEMNVSTLELGDSALYLCASSWLGTGVIQYFGAGTRLSVL.

This clone was counted a single time. The chain joins TRBV10-3 to TRBJ2-2; D is perhaps TRBD1 (6 bases). Germline V gene data show CDR1 as ENHRY and CDR2 as SYGVKD. The length of the CDR3 is 15 residues. Trimming took 3 bases from V and 4 from J, leaving 12 bases between them. Here the CDR3 reads CAISDAGTLTGELFF. CDR3 coding DNA: TGTGCCATCAGTGACGCCGGGACACTCACCGGGGAGCTGTTTTTT.

The rearrangement links TRBV7-9 to TRBJ1-4; TRBD1 matches 7 bases. V lost 6 bases to trimming and J lost 7 bases; unmatched junction nucleotides: 5. The CDR3 totals 13 residues. Germline V gene lookup returns CDR1 SEHNR and CDR2 FQNEAQ (reference sequence). The CDR3 DNA reads TGTGCCAGCAGGACAGGGACAGTTGAAAAACTGTTTTTT. This gives the protein CASRTGTVEKLFF.

This chain connects TRBV25-1 to TRBJ1-1, with a tentative D call TRBD1 (6 bases). The V end lost 10 bases, the J end lost 11 bases, and 32 bases lay between the germline ends. This CDR3 has 16 residues. Germline V gene data show CDR1 as MGHDK and CDR2 as SYGVNS. For the CDR3, the DNA is TGTGCCACCGACAGGTTCCGGAACCTTGTTGGATCCGGGGCTTTCTTT. Protein product: CATDRFRNLVGSGAFF.

V gene TRBV15 combines with J gene TRBJ2-1; TRBD2 might be the D (6 bases). CDR1 and CDR2 (germline): LNHNV, YYDKDF (reference sequence). The length of the CDR3 is 13 residues. The V gene lost 7 bases and the J gene lost 2 bases, with 9 bases spanning the gap. The CDR3 protein is CATMAGTYNEQFF. The CDR3 coding sequence is TGTGCCACCATGGCGGGGACCTACAATGAGCAGTTCTTC.

The J gene is TRBJ2-7, the V gene TRBV9; D is perhaps TRBD1 or TRBD2 (5 bases each). Deletions cut 4 bases from V and 0 bases from J, with 14 bases between. CDR1 is SGDLS and CDR2 is YYNGEE in the germline V gene. This CDR3 has 15 amino acids. The CDR3 bases are TGTGCCAGCAGCCTAGACGGGGCTAGCTCCTACGAGCAGTACTTC. Residues: CASSLDGASSYEQYF. The full variable domain, in which reference TRBV9 and TRBJ2-7 provide the parts outside the CDR3, is DSGVTQTPKHLITATGQRVTLRCSPRSGDLSVYWYQQSLDQGLQFLIQYYNGEERAKGNILERFSAQQFPDLHSELNLSSLELGDSALYFCASSLDGASSYEQYFGPGTRLTVT.

This clone was seen a few times. This rearrangement joins TRBV30 to TRBJ1-1; D remains ambiguous. V was trimmed by 2 bases and J by 1 base, leaving 5 bases between them. The CDR3 consists of 12 residues. Looked up from germline, CDR1 is GTSNPN and CDR2 is SVGIG (reference sequence). The DNA for the CDR3 is TGTGCCTGGAGTAAACCGAACACTGAAGCTTTCTTT. Translated: CAWSKPNTEAFF.

This clone was seen a handful of times. The chain joins TRBV19 to TRBJ2-3; no clear D. V was pared by 3 bases and J by 7 bases, with 5 bases between. The CDR3 contains 11 residues. Germline values: CDR1 LNHDA, CDR2 SQIVND (reference sequence). CDR3 amino acids: CASSIQNTQYF. The CDR3 bases are TGTGCCAGTAGTATCCAAAATACGCAGTATTTT.

The gene calls are TRBV6-5 and TRBJ2-7; 9 bases are shared with TRBD1. The trim removed 4 bases at V and 6 bases at J, leaving 10 bases unmatched. There are 15 residues in the CDR3. The germline CDR1 and CDR2 sequences are MNHEY and SVGAGI. The CDR3, as DNA: TGTGCCAGCAGTTTCATTGACAGGGGGGCTGTCGAGCAGTACTTC. Protein: CASSFIDRGAVEQYF.

The rearrangement uses TRBV19 and TRBJ2-4; no clear D. Per the germline V gene, CDR1 is LNHDA and CDR2 is SQIVND (reference sequence). This CDR3 contains 17 residues. Trimming left V 8 bases short and J 0 bases short, with 20 bases between. CDR3 sequence (DNA): TGTGCCAGTTCTCCTACGCCGGCTTGGGGAGCCAAAAACATTCAGTACTTC. The encoded protein is CASSPTPAWGAKNIQYF.

The CDR3 DNA is TGTGCCAGCAGTTTTCGAGCGGGGCCCCGCCGGAATGAGCAGTTCTTC. Translating gives CASSFRAGPRRNEQFF. The chain has TRBV28 and TRBJ2-1; 7 positions agree with TRBD2. This CDR3 comprises 16 residues. V lost 3 bases, J lost 7 bases, and 12 bases stayed unmatched. Per the germline V gene, CDR1 is MDHEN and CDR2 is SYDVKM.

The chain carries TRBV28 and TRBJ1-5, with 7 positions matching TRBD1. This CDR3 has 14 residues. Germline CDR1 MDHEN, CDR2 SYDVKM. V shed 5 bases, J shed 4 bases, and the junction held 5 bases outside the gene matches. CDR3 bases: TGTGCCAGCAGTGGGGGGGACAGAAATCAGCCCCAGCATTTT. This encodes CASSGGDRNQPQHF. The whole variable domain, remainder taken from reference TRBV28 and TRBJ1-5, is DVKVTQSSRYLVKRTGEKVFLECVQDMDHENMFWYRQDPGLGLRLIYFSYDVKMKEKGDIPEGYSVSREKKERFSLILESASTNQTSMYLCASSGGDRNQPQHFGDGTRLSIL.

This clone has just one count. The chain joins TRBV25-1 to TRBJ1-3; D remains ambiguous. The CDR3 sequence is 14 residues long. Germline lookup yields CDR1 MGHDK and CDR2 SYGVNS. Trimming pared 3 bases from V and 0 bases from J, leaving 6 bases between. CDR3 amino acids: CASSDRSSGNTIYF. Written as DNA, the CDR3 is TGTGCCAGCAGTGATAGAAGCTCTGGAAACACCATATATTTT.

The chain recombines TRBV15 with TRBJ1-5; D might be TRBD1 (6 bases). CDR1 is LNHNV and CDR2 is YYDKDF in the germline V gene (reference sequence). The CDR3 consists of 14 residues. Trimming shortened V by 3 bases and J by 4 bases, and 10 bases separated the two germline ends. This chain's CDR3 is CATSRGQANQPQHF. The CDR3 nucleotides are TGTGCCACCAGCAGGGGACAAGCAAATCAGCCCCAGCATTTT.

This rearrangement joins TRBV2 to TRBJ1-2, with 10 bases aligning to TRBD1. The CDR3 sequence is 14 residues long. CDR1 is SNHLY and CDR2 is FYNNEI in the germline V gene. The J segment lost 8 bases and the V segment lost 6 bases, leaving 9 bases of the junction unmatched. CDR3 region: CASSEDRGNRGYTF. The DNA of the CDR3 is TGTGCCAGCAGCGAGGACAGGGGGAATAGGGGCTACACCTTC.